The clone carrying this TCR beta chain was counted a few times. The antigen remains unidentified. These data are taken from a study of T cells in Graves' hyperthyroidism and ophthalmopathy. Findings of the study overall: Blood also carried most thyroid clonotypes expanded above 0.001.

The hyperthyroidism was newly diagnosed and had lasted under 2 months; the patients were aged 18 to 65. Each diagnosis was grounded in clinical symptoms, serum thyroxine and TRAb, thyroid ultrasound, and orbital computed tomography. CDR3 length: 14 residues. Trimming took 3 bases from V and 6 from J, leaving 15 bases between them. The TCR beta CDR3 regions underwent amplification using RNA transcripts as the source. First-round RT-PCR of the TCR CDR3 relied on the HTBI primer set. TCRdb called the multiplex PCR reads again in MiXCR, with one record for every CDR3 protein. This table holds roughly 580,000 distinct CDR3 sequences, around 14% found once.

The chain recombines TRBV12-3 or TRBV12-4 with TRBJ2-7; D remains unclear. The source is a woman aged 25 to 39 with Graves' hyperthyroidism that later progressed to Graves' ophthalmopathy. Specimen: blood. The CDR3 loop is CASSFSEVKSEQYF. DNA for the CDR3: TGTGCCAGCAGTTTTTCAGAGGTTAAGAGCGAGCAGTACTTC.